These 20 T cell receptor beta chains were all obtained from the same sample, sequenced in a study of post-analysis software for immune sequencing data. For these receptors, no antigen is known. General study results and limits: The study found TRBV5-6, TRBV5-1 and TRBV20-1 among 4 or 5 TRBV segments more frequent in patients than controls.

The TCR beta cDNA libraries contained unique molecular identifiers. Each CDR3 protein gets one entry after TCRdb re-called the PCR reads with MiXCR. The table records 750,000 to 950,000 distinct CDR3 sequences, around 53% of them present only once. The sample taken for sequencing was blood. The receptors come from a girl between 10 and 17 years old with multiple sclerosis.

This clonotype was counted only a few times. This chain connects TRBV12-3 or TRBV12-4 to TRBJ2-1; no firm D call. The CDR3 totals 13 residues. Trimming removed 3 bases at V and 5 bases at J, with 8 bases between. This CDR3 is CASSFGLHNEQFF. The CDR3 DNA is TGTGCCAGCAGTTTTGGGCTCCACAATGAGCAGTTCTTC.

The V gene is TRBV13, the J gene TRBJ1-1; perhaps TRBD1 as D (5 bases). V gave up 4 bases and J gave up 3 bases, with 21 bases separating them. The CDR3 loop spans 17 amino acids. Germline loops: CDR1 PRHDT, CDR2 FYEKMQ (reference sequence). CDR3 region: CASSSSRDLDRYTEAFF. CDR3 nucleotides: TGTGCCAGCAGCTCATCCCGGGACCTCGATAGATACACTGAAGCTTTCTTT.

The chain couples TRBV3-1 to TRBJ2-5; 7 nucleotides line up with TRBD2. This CDR3 comprises 15 residues. The ends lost 1 base at V and 5 bases at J; junction bases unmatched: 7. In germline, CDR1 is LGHDT, CDR2 YNNKEL (reference sequence). The CDR3 reads CASSQGQAGVETQYF. The CDR3 region has the DNA TGTGCCAGCAGCCAAGGGCAGGCGGGAGTGGAGACCCAGTACTTC.

This clonotype was found a few times. The rearrangement uses TRBV29-1 and TRBJ2-1; 10 bases match TRBD2. After removal of 1 base from V and 8 bases from J, the junction contained 5 bases not matched to a gene. The CDR3 is 14 amino acids. Germline CDR1 and CDR2: SQVTM and ANQGSEA. The CDR3: CSVEASGSMDEQFF. As DNA, the CDR3 is TGCAGCGTTGAAGCTAGCGGGAGTATGGATGAGCAGTTCTTC.

The CDR3 nucleotides are TGTGCCAGCAGCTCCTATCCGGGACAGGGCTATGGCTACACCTTC. This gives the protein CASSSYPGQGYGYTF. The chain employs TRBV7-3 and TRBJ1-2; TRBD1 agrees at 9 bases. Unmatched junction bases numbered 7, after V lost 4 bases and J lost 4 bases. The CDR3 consists of 15 residues. In germline, CDR1 is SGHTA, CDR2 FQGTGA.

This clonotype was seen a few times. The V gene is TRBV6-5, the J gene TRBJ1-6; TRBD1 matches 10 bases. V lost 2 bases and J lost 11; bases outside the gene matches: 18. Germline assignment: CDR1 MNHEY and CDR2 SVGAGI. This CDR3 is 19 amino acids long. The CDR3, as DNA: TGTGCCAGCAGTTACCGGGGACAGGGGATAAATGGGTTAGGGACACCCCTCCACTTT. Protein product: CASSYRGQGINGLGTPLHF.

The CDR3 nucleotides are TGCAGTGCTAGAGAACTAAGGGGATTAGTAACATGGCAGTACTTC. It translates to CSARELRGLVTWQYF. This chain links TRBV20-1 with TRBJ2-7, with a weak D call TRBD1 (5 bases). With 0 bases removed from V and 9 bases from J, the gap between germline ends came to 21 bases. The CDR3 totals 15 residues. CDR1 DFQATT and CDR2 SNEGSKA come from the germline V gene (reference sequence).

The chain carries TRBV29-1 and TRBJ2-1; 13 bases match TRBD2. V gave up 3 bases and J gave up 8 bases; unmatched junction bases: 13. The length of the CDR3 is 17 residues. Germline-derived CDR1 and CDR2 are SQVTM and ANQGSEA. The CDR3 DNA sequence: TGCAGCGTTGACCTAACTAGCGGGGGGGTCTTCAGGGATGAGCAGTTCTTC. Protein product: CSVDLTSGGVFRDEQFF.

This clonotype was detected a few times. The CDR3 loop reads CASSPDGTLGYGYTF. The CDR3 bases are TGCGCCAGCAGCCCAGACGGGACCCTCGGCTATGGCTACACCTTC. J is TRBJ1-2 and V is TRBV5-1, with a weak D call TRBD1 (5 bases). This CDR3 has 15 amino acids. V gave up 4 bases and J gave up 4 bases, with 17 bases separating them. Germline CDR1 and CDR2: SGHRS and YFSETQ.

V and J are TRBV3-1 and TRBJ1-2; D is unresolved. V lost 1 base and J lost 6, with 9 bases in between. Germline V CDR1 and CDR2: LGHDT, YNNKEL (reference sequence). The CDR3 spans 13 residues. The CDR3 DNA follows: TGTGCCAGCAGCCAAGTGGCCAGTCATGGCTACACCTTC. Translating it yields CASSQVASHGYTF.

This chain links TRBV7-2 with TRBJ2-7, with D maybe TRBD2 (7 bases). Germline CDR1 is SGHTA and CDR2 is FQGNSA. The CDR3 is 16 amino acids. Trimming cost V 2 bases and J 0 bases, with 14 bases left between them. CDR3 residues: CASSLLGGLTSYEQYF. The CDR3 coding sequence is TGTGCCAGCAGCTTATTGGGGGGGCTTACCTCCTACGAGCAGTACTTC.

The chain is built from TRBV7-2 and TRBJ2-1; 8 nucleotides match TRBD2. Germline V gene lookup returns CDR1 SGHTA and CDR2 FQGNSA. V was pared by 7 bases and J by 7 bases, with 6 bases of the junction left unmatched. This CDR3 contains 13 residues. The CDR3 here is CASNRGGVNEQFF. DNA of the CDR3: TGTGCCAGCAACCGGGGGGGGGTGAATGAGCAGTTCTTC.

The chain combines TRBV7-9 with TRBJ2-1; 8 nucleotides line up with TRBD2. The CDR3 spans 15 residues. Trimming at V came to 5 bases and at J to 4 bases, leaving 7 bases not matched to a gene. Germline V CDR1 and CDR2: SEHNR, FQNEAQ (reference sequence). CDR3 DNA sequence: TGTGCCAGCAGCCCGCGGGGGGCGACGTACAATGAGCAGTTCTTC. Its translation: CASSPRGATYNEQFF.

The chain's CDR3 is CASSHLEGYEQFF. CDR3 coding DNA: TGTGCCAGCAGTCATCTGGAAGGCTATGAGCAGTTCTTC. The J gene is TRBJ2-1, the V gene TRBV28; D unresolved. The CDR3 sequence is 13 residues long. Germline V gives CDR1 MDHEN, CDR2 SYDVKM. V gave up 5 bases and J gave up 8 bases, with 13 bases separating them.

There are a few counts of this clonotype. The genes are TRBV10-3 and TRBJ2-1, with 9 bases matching TRBD1. Germline V gene sequence: CDR1 ENHRY, CDR2 SYGVKD. CDR3 size: 19 residues. Trimming took 9 bases from V and 2 from J; bases not matched to a gene: 20. The CDR3 here is CAIHPGSSLRDRAYNEQFF. The CDR3 coding sequence is TGTGCCATACACCCCGGGTCGAGCCTCCGGGACAGGGCCTACAATGAGCAGTTCTTC.

Note on this clonotype: Mismatch with germline at one junction end may stem from a read error. CDR3 amino acids: CFIWADNEQFF. The CDR3 DNA follows: TGTTTTATCTGGGCCGACAATGAGCAGTTCTTC. The rearrangement links TRBV29-1 to TRBJ2-1; D remains unclear. The CDR3 sequence is 11 residues long. CDR1 is SQVTM, CDR2 ANQGSEA, per germline.

This clonotype was recorded only once. Sequence at one end of the junction differs from germline and may be a read error. The V and J genes are TRBV5-5 and TRBJ2-1, with D maybe TRBD2 (7 bases). Germline V lookup: CDR1 SGHKS, CDR2 YYEKEE (reference sequence). The CDR3 extends over 19 amino acids. CDR3 sequence (DNA): TGTGCCAACAGCTTGGGGGGGGGCCTCGCAAGGCACCCAGACAATGAGCAGTTCTTC. Translated: CANSLGGGLARHPDNEQFF.

This chain uses TRBV4-1 with TRBJ1-2, with a weak D call TRBD1 (5 bases). Germline CDR1 and CDR2: MGHRA and YSYEKL. This CDR3 has 17 amino acids. V lost 0 bases, J lost 4 bases, and 18 bases lay in between. The CDR3 protein is CASSQEDIRLVGYGYTF. The CDR3 DNA reads TGCGCCAGCAGCCAAGAGGACATCCGCTTAGTAGGCTATGGCTACACCTTC.

The chain combines TRBV7-8 with TRBJ2-7, with D possibly TRBD2 on 5 matching bases. The J call may be in error: the DNA end matches TRBJ2-4 better. CDR3 length equals 15 residues. The germline gives CDR1 SGHVS, CDR2 FQNEAQ. The CDR3 sequence is CASSPNPWRGSIQYF. In nucleotides, the CDR3 is TGTGCCAGCAGCCCCAACCCGTGGAGAGGGAGCATTCAGTACTTC.

This clonotype was detected only once. The chain links TRBV29-1 to TRBJ2-1, with 9 bases fitting TRBD1. The CDR3 has 14 amino acids. V gave up 7 bases and J gave up 5 bases; unmatched junction bases: 9. Germline CDR1 SQVTM, CDR2 ANQGSEA. This CDR3 is CSGRPGQGNNEQFF. The DNA of the CDR3 is TGCAGCGGGAGACCGGGACAGGGTAACAATGAGCAGTTCTTC.